This is a list of T cell receptor beta chains from one sample in a study of T cells after yellow fever vaccination. From the 5' RACE reads, TCRdb called clonotypes with MiXCR, one entry per CDR3 protein. The repertoire has about 340,000 distinct CDR3 sequences, almost 4% of them found once; the top ten carry around 24%. Specimen: PBMCs, collected 5 days after the yellow fever booster vaccination. The receptor set was obtained from a man younger than 35 who received the YFV17D yellow fever vaccine. Each CDR3 is given with its conserved first and last residue. Each record gives: CDR3 protein, CDR3 DNA, D gene, J gene, clone size, V gene. A D gene is named only where the DNA matches it firmly. A clone size is listed for some rows: how often the clone was seen (once, few, many), or a class if it is expanded.

CDR3: CASSLGGEGGMDF; DNA: TGTGCCAGCAGTTTAGGGGGTGAAGGAGGAATGGACTTC; D: .; J: TRBJ2-5; size: many; V: TRBV12-3/TRBV12-4
CDR3: CASSPPGQLNSPLHF; DNA: TGTGCCAGCAGCCCGCCGGGACAGTTGAATTCACCCCTCCACTTT; D: TRBD1; J: TRBJ1-6; size: few; V: TRBV7-8
CDR3: CASSTRFLWGNEQFF; DNA: TGTGCCAGCAGCACCCGATTCCTCTGGGGCAATGAGCAGTTCTTC; D: .; J: TRBJ2-1; size: many; V: TRBV27
CDR3: CASSYQKELGSPLHF; DNA: TGTGCCAGCAGTTACCAGAAGGAATTGGGTTCACCCCTCCACTTT; D: .; J: TRBJ1-6; size: few; V: TRBV6-5
CDR3: CASAPWSGSYTDTQYF; DNA: TGTGCCAGCGCCCCTTGGTCCGGGTCTTACACAGATACGCAGTATTTT; D: .; J: TRBJ2-3; size: .; V: TRBV7-9
CDR3: CASSLVGRGYGYTF; DNA: TGTGCCAGCAGCCTTGTGGGGAGGGGCTATGGCTACACCTTC; D: .; J: TRBJ1-2; size: many; V: TRBV12-3/TRBV12-4
CDR3: CASSPNSGQPQHF; DNA: TGCGCCAGCAGCCCAAACTCTGGTCAGCCCCAGCATTTT; D: .; J: TRBJ1-5; size: few; V: TRBV5-1
CDR3: CASSFQGSNTGELFF; DNA: TGTGCCAGCAGCTTCCAGGGCTCGAACACCGGGGAGCTGTTTTTT; D: .; J: TRBJ2-2; size: many; V: TRBV7-2
CDR3: CASSLVSGRNEKLFF; DNA: TGCGCCAGCAGCTTGGTATCGGGGCGTAATGAAAAACTGTTTTTT; D: .; J: TRBJ1-4; size: .; V: TRBV5-1
CDR3: CSARDYRGVSTEAFF; DNA: TGCAGTGCTAGAGATTATAGGGGAGTGAGCACTGAAGCTTTCTTT; D: .; J: TRBJ1-1; size: many; V: TRBV20-1
CDR3: CASSFRVGSNQPQHF; DNA: TGTGCCAGCAGTTTCCGGGTTGGGAGCAATCAGCCCCAGCATTTT; D: .; J: TRBJ1-5; size: .; V: TRBV27
CDR3: CSVGQVSYEQYF; DNA: TGCAGCGTGGGACAGGTTTCCTACGAGCAGTACTTC; D: TRBD1; J: TRBJ2-7; size: many; V: TRBV29-1
CDR3: CASSRLAGGIDTQYF; DNA: TGTGCCAGCAGCCGGCTAGCGGGGGGGATAGATACGCAGTATTTT; D: TRBD2; J: TRBJ2-3; size: .; V: TRBV6-1
CDR3: CASSVRDARPGEQFF; DNA: TGTGCCAGCAGCGTCCGGGACGCCCGACCTGGTGAGCAGTTCTTC; D: .; J: TRBJ2-1; size: many; V: TRBV7-2
CDR3: CASSGQTADGYTF; DNA: TGTGCCAGCTCAGGACAGACTGCAGATGGCTACACCTTC; D: .; J: TRBJ1-2; size: .; V: TRBV18
CDR3: CASSHLEREDTQYF; DNA: TGTGCCAGCAGCCATCTTGAAAGGGAAGATACGCAGTATTTT; D: .; J: TRBJ2-3; size: few; V: TRBV4-2
CDR3: CSATGHYEQYF; DNA: TGCAGTGCTACAGGGCACTACGAGCAGTACTTC; D: .; J: TRBJ2-7; size: many; V: TRBV20-1
CDR3: CASSQDGRSQFF; DNA: TGTGCCAGCAGCCAAGATGGGCGGAGTCAGTTCTTC; D: .; J: TRBJ2-1; size: many; V: TRBV4-2
CDR3: CASSSAGVQNTEAFF; DNA: TGTGCCAGCAGCTCGGCAGGGGTGCAGAACACTGAAGCTTTCTTT; D: .; J: TRBJ1-1; size: many; V: TRBV7-3
CDR3: CASSLDVTRRPWPQHF; DNA: TGTGCCAGCAGCTTAGATGTGACACGCCGCCCATGGCCCCAGCATTTT; D: .; J: TRBJ1-5; size: .; V: TRBV7-2
CDR3: CASSSGQGFYEQFF; DNA: TGTGCCAGCAGTTCGGGACAGGGGTTTTATGAGCAGTTCTTC; D: TRBD1; J: TRBJ2-1; size: .; V: TRBV6-9
CDR3: CASSRRPVDEKLFF; DNA: TGTGCCAGCAGCCGCCGCCCGGTCGATGAAAAACTGTTTTTT; D: .; J: TRBJ1-4; size: many; V: TRBV6-5
CDR3: CASSLSQPNTEAFF; DNA: TGTGCCAGCAGCTTATCACAGCCGAACACTGAAGCTTTCTTT; D: .; J: TRBJ1-1; size: .; V: TRBV7-2
CDR3: CASSYGREFTGELFF; DNA: TGTGCCAGCAGTTACGGCAGGGAGTTCACCGGGGAGCTGTTTTTT; D: .; J: TRBJ2-2; size: .; V: TRBV6-6
CDR3: CASTGSGNQPQHF; DNA: TGTGCCAGCACAGGGTCGGGCAATCAGCCCCAGCATTTT; D: .; J: TRBJ1-5; size: .; V: TRBV27
CDR3: CAISEDGTPYNEQFF; DNA: TGTGCCATCAGTGAGGACGGGACCCCCTACAATGAGCAGTTCTTC; D: .; J: TRBJ2-1; size: few; V: TRBV10-3
CDR3: CASSFTVNPDSYGYTF; DNA: TGTGCCAGCAGCTTTACCGTTAACCCAGATTCATATGGCTACACCTTC; D: .; J: TRBJ1-2; size: many; V: TRBV7-2
CDR3: CASSLQGDYPYNEQFF; DNA: TGTGCCAGCAGCTTACAGGGGGACTACCCCTACAATGAGCAGTTCTTC; D: .; J: TRBJ2-1; size: many; V: TRBV7-9
CDR3: CASTPRGDTDTQYF; DNA: TGTGCCAGTACGCCCCGAGGAGACACAGATACGCAGTATTTT; D: .; J: TRBJ2-3; size: few; V: TRBV19
CDR3: CASSLGGAREAFF; DNA: TGTGCCAGCAGCTTGGGAGGTGCCCGGGAAGCTTTCTTT; D: .; J: TRBJ1-1; size: .; V: TRBV11-3
CDR3: CASRSPLATGELFF; DNA: TGCGCCAGCAGATCCCCGCTAGCGACCGGGGAGCTGTTTTTT; D: .; J: TRBJ2-2; size: .; V: TRBV5-1
CDR3: CASSPGQFTDTQYF; DNA: TGTGCTAGCAGCCCGGGACAATTCACAGATACGCAGTATTTT; D: .; J: TRBJ2-3; size: many; V: TRBV7-7
CDR3: CASLQGYDTEAFF; DNA: TGTGCCAGCTTACAGGGGTACGACACTGAAGCTTTCTTT; D: TRBD1; J: TRBJ1-1; size: .; V: TRBV19